A selection of T cell receptor beta chains follows, all from one sample in a study of blood T cell repertoires in COVID-19. The method was immunoSEQ multiplex PCR; TCRdb's version includes in-frame clones alone and lacks a portion of them. The table has about 200,000 clones, around 85% seen once. Sequencing used peripheral blood. These receptors were obtained from a man between 40 and 49 years old with acute or convalescent COVID-19. Both conserved end residues are part of each CDR3. A D gene is named only where the DNA matches it firmly. Clone size is stated in some rows and not others, as once, few, many or a class when expanded.

D | size | J | V | DNA | CDR3
TRBD1 | - | TRBJ2-2 | TRBV4-1 | TGCGCCAGCAGCCAATACCCCGGACAGGAGAACACCGGGGAGCTGTTTTTT | CASSQYPGQENTGELFF
- | - | TRBJ1-3 | TRBV7-9 | TGTGCCAGCAGCTTAAACAGTCCATTCTCTGGAAACACCATATATTTT | CASSLNSPFSGNTIYF
- | - | TRBJ2-3 | TRBV7-3 | TGTGCCAGCAGCACGGACAGTTCAGATACGCAGTATTTT | CASSTDSSDTQYF
- | - | TRBJ2-7 | TRBV29-1 | TGCAGCGTTGAAGGGGGCCGGCCGGTCGAGCAGTACTTC | CSVEGGRPVEQYF
- | - | TRBJ1-1 | TRBV2 | TGTGCCAGCAGTGACAGGGGGAACACTGAAGCTTTCTTT | CASSDRGNTEAFF
- | - | TRBJ1-3 | TRBV2 | TGTGCCAGCAGGGCAACAGGGTACACCATATATTTT | CASRATGYTIYF
- | - | TRBJ1-6 | TRBV27 | TGTGCCAGCAGTCCAGGCCCCAGCTCCTATAATTCACCCCTCCACTTT | CASSPGPSSYNSPLHF
TRBD2 | - | TRBJ2-3 | TRBV2 | TGTGCCAGCAGTGCTAGCGGGGGGGCGGGTAATACGCAGTATTTT | CASSASGGAGNTQYF
- | - | TRBJ1-2 | TRBV4-3 | TGCGCCAGCAGCCGACTGACAGATAACTATGGCTACACCTTC | CASSRLTDNYGYTF
TRBD2 | - | TRBJ2-7 | TRBV19 | TGTGCCAGTAAGTCGGCTAGCGGAGTGGCCTACGAGCAGTACTTC | CASKSASGVAYEQYF
- | - | TRBJ2-5 | TRBV11-1 | TGTGCCAGCAGCTCCGGGGTGGGAGAGACCCAGTACTTC | CASSSGVGETQYF
- | - | TRBJ2-1 | TRBV6-2/TRBV6-3 | TGTGCCAGCAGTTACTCTCTGATTTTAGGGGGAGGGAGCAATGAGCAGTTCTTC | CASSYSLILGGGSNEQFF
- | - | TRBJ1-1 | TRBV4-3 | TGCGCCAGCAGCCAAGGTGAGGACACTGAAGCTTTCTTT | CASSQGEDTEAFF
- | few | TRBJ1-2 | TRBV2 | TGTGCCAGCAGTGGGGAGGGAGCTAACTATGGCTACACCTTC | CASSGEGANYGYTF
- | - | TRBJ1-2 | TRBV28 | TGTGCCAGCAGTTTACATATAGGGACTTATGGCTACACCTTC | CASSLHIGTYGYTF
TRBD2 | - | TRBJ2-3 | TRBV5-1 | TGCGCCAGCAGCTGGGTAGCGGGGGCCGGGGATACGCAGTATTTT | CASSWVAGAGDTQYF
- | once | TRBJ1-4 | TRBV7-9 | TGTGCCAGCAGCTTAACTCCAACTAATGAAAAACTGTTTTTT | CASSLTPTNEKLFF
TRBD2 | - | TRBJ2-7 | TRBV11-2 | TGTGCCAGCAGCCCTAGCGGGTACGAGCAGTACTTC | CASSPSGYEQYF
- | - | TRBJ2-7 | TRBV3-1/TRBV3-2 | TGTGCCAGCAGCCCCCCGAGGGCCGAGGGCGAGCAGTACTTC | CASSPPRAEGEQYF
TRBD1 | - | TRBJ1-5 | TRBV27 | TGTGCCAGCAGCGACAGGGCCTTTAGCAATCAGCCCCAGCATTTT | CASSDRAFSNQPQHF
- | - | TRBJ2-1 | TRBV4-3 | TGCGCCAGCAGCCAAGATCACAACCGCTACAATGAGCAGTTCTTC | CASSQDHNRYNEQFF
- | - | TRBJ1-5 | TRBV9 | TGTGCCAGCAGCGTAGGTCCAGGGCCCAATCAGCCCCAGCATTTT | CASSVGPGPNQPQHF
- | - | TRBJ1-6 | TRBV25-1 | TGTGCCAGCACCGATTACAGAAATAATTCACCCCTCCACTTT | CASTDYRNNSPLHF
- | - | TRBJ1-5 | TRBV6-5 | TGTGCCAGCACGTTGGACTACAATCAGCCCCAGCATTTT | CASTLDYNQPQHF
- | - | TRBJ2-5 | TRBV18 | TGTGCCAGCTCACCGCAGACTAGTGAGACCCAGTACTTC | CASSPQTSETQYF
- | few | TRBJ2-2 | TRBV7-9 | TGTGCCAGCAGCGCCGGTGTGGGGCTGAACACCGGGGAGCTGTTTTTT | CASSAGVGLNTGELFF
- | - | TRBJ2-7 | TRBV29-1 | TGCAGCGTTGGGCAGGTATCCTACGAGCAGTACTTC | CSVGQVSYEQYF
- | - | TRBJ1-1 | TRBV27 | TGTGCCAGCAGTACCGGAGTTATGAACACTGAAGCTTTCTTT | CASSTGVMNTEAFF
- | - | TRBJ2-2 | TRBV6-5 | TGTGCCAGCAGACGGGACTTTGGGAGCACCGGGGAGCTGTTTTTT | CASRRDFGSTGELFF
- | - | TRBJ2-7 | TRBV6-2/TRBV6-3 | TGTGCCAGCAGTTACTCGCGGGTCTACGAGCAGTACTTC | CASSYSRVYEQYF
- | - | TRBJ1-5 | TRBV24-1 | TGTGCCACCAGTGTCGCAGGGTTGGGTACAAATCAGCCCCAGCATTTT | CATSVAGLGTNQPQHF
TRBD1 | - | TRBJ1-2 | TRBV6-5 | TGTGCCAGCAGTTGGGACAGGGGAAACTATGGCTACACCTTC | CASSWDRGNYGYTF
- | - | TRBJ1-2 | TRBV6-5 | TGTGCCAGCAGTAGAACGACAGGTTACTATGGCTACACCTTC | CASSRTTGYYGYTF
- | once | TRBJ1-2 | TRBV12-3/TRBV12-4 | TGTGCCAGCAGTTCAGAATTCTATGGCTACACCTTC | CASSSEFYGYTF
TRBD1 | once | TRBJ2-4 | TRBV4-3 | TGCGCCAGCAGCCATAGGTATGACACCCAGGGGGACATTCAGTACTTC | CASSHRYDTQGDIQYF
- | - | TRBJ2-1 | TRBV18 | TGTGCCAGCTCACCAGGCGAAGCGGATGAGCAGTTCTTC | CASSPGEADEQFF
TRBD2 | - | TRBJ2-1 | TRBV6-1 | TGTGCCAGCAGTGAAAGTATAGGGTTTGGACTAGCCCAACACAATGAGCAGTTCTTC | CASSESIGFGLAQHNEQFF
- | - | TRBJ2-7 | TRBV6-5 | TGTGCCAGCAGGACAGGAAACTACGAGCAGTACTTC | CASRTGNYEQYF
TRBD2 | once | TRBJ2-1 | TRBV9 | TGTGCCAGCAGCGTTGAGGGACTATTTCACAATGAGCAGTTCTTC | CASSVEGLFHNEQFF
- | - | TRBJ1-6 | TRBV10-2 | TGCGCCAGCAGTGAGTCAACAGGTTGGAATTCACCCCTCCACTTT | CASSESTGWNSPLHF
- | - | TRBJ1-1 | TRBV19 | TGTGCCAGTAGTATGGGGGGACTTTCGAACACTGAAGCTTTCTTT | CASSMGGLSNTEAFF
TRBD1 | - | TRBJ2-1 | TRBV24-1 | TGTGCCACCAGTGACCTCGACAGGGTTGGTGAGCAGTTCTTC | CATSDLDRVGEQFF
- | - | TRBJ1-4 | TRBV19 | TGTGCCAGTAATGGGGGCGCTGAAAAACTGTTTTTT | CASNGGAEKLFF
- | - | TRBJ2-5 | TRBV3-1/TRBV3-2 | TGTGCCAGCAGTCCCCCGGTTCAGGTGGCAACACAAGAGACCCAGTACTTC | CASSPPVQVATQETQYF
TRBD1 | - | TRBJ1-5 | TRBV19 | TGTGCCAGTAGTCCTCCGGGACAGGGATTTAGCAATCAGCCCCAGCATTTT | CASSPPGQGFSNQPQHF
- | - | TRBJ2-1 | TRBV28 | TGTGCCAGCAGTTTTCCCCGAAGAGGGGGCAATGAGCAGTTCTTC | CASSFPRRGGNEQFF
TRBD1 | few | TRBJ1-1 | TRBV6-4 | TGTGCCAGCAGTGCCGACAGGGGGACTGAAGCTTTCTTT | CASSADRGTEAFF
TRBD2 | - | TRBJ2-1 | TRBV6-5 | TGTGCCAGCAGGATTGACGGGAGGGGTAGTAATGAGCAGTTCTTC | CASRIDGRGSNEQFF
TRBD2 | - | TRBJ2-7 | TRBV6-5 | TGTGCCAGCAGTTCCCGTTTGGCGGGGGGGCCCTACGAGCAGTACTTC | CASSSRLAGGPYEQYF
TRBD1 | - | TRBJ2-7 | TRBV10-3 | TGTGCCATCAGCCCCGACAGGGCGAGCTCCTACGAGCAGTACTTC | CAISPDRASSYEQYF
TRBD2 | - | TRBJ2-1 | TRBV10-2 | TGCGCCAGCAAGGGACTAGCGGGAGGGGGTCGGTTCTTC | CASKGLAGGGRFF
- | - | TRBJ2-2 | TRBV7-2 | TGTGCCAGCAGCGGGGCAGGGGGGTACAACACCGGGGAGCTGTTTTTT | CASSGAGGYNTGELFF
- | - | TRBJ2-1 | TRBV6-1 | TGTGCCACCTCCCGGACTCTACACAATGAGCAGTTCTTC | CATSRTLHNEQFF
- | - | TRBJ2-7 | TRBV7-8 | TGTGCCAGCAGCCACGCGAACGAGCAGTACTTC | CASSHANEQYF
- | - | TRBJ2-2 | TRBV27 | TGTGCCAGCAGTTTATCAGGGGGTACCGGGGAGCTGTTTTTT | CASSLSGGTGELFF
- | - | TRBJ1-3 | TRBV5-1 | TGCGCCAGCACGGCGGGGACGGGTGGAAACACCATATATTTT | CASTAGTGGNTIYF
TRBD2 | once | TRBJ2-7 | TRBV5-4 | TGTGCCAGCAGCCCGGGGGGGACGGGAGGGCCCCCCCAGCAGTACTTC | CASSPGGTGGPPQQYF